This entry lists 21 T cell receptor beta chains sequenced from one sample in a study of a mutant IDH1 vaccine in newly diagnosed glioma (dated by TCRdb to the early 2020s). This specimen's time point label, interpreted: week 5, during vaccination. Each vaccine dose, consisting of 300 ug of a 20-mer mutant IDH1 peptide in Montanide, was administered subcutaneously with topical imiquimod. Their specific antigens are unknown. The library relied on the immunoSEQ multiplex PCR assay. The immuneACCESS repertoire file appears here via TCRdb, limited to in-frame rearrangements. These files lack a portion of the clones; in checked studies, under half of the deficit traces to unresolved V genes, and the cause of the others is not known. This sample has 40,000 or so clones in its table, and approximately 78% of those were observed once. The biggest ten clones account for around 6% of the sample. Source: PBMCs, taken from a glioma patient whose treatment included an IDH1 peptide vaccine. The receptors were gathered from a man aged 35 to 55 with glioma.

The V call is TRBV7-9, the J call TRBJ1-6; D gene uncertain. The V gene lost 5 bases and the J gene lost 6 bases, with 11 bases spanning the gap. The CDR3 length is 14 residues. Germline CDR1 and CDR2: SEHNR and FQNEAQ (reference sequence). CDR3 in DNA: TGTGCCAGCAGCGCTGGGATGGGTAATTCACCCCTCCACTTT. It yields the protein CASSAGMGNSPLHF.

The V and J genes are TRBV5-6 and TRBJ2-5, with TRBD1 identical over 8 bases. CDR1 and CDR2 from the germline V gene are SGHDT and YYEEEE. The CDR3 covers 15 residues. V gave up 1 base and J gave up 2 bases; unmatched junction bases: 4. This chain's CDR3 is CASSLIGTGQETQYF. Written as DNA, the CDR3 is TGTGCCAGCAGCTTGATCGGGACAGGTCAAGAGACCCAGTACTTC. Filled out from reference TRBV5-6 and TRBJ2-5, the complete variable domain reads DAGVTQSPTHLIKTRGQQVTLRCSPKSGHDTVSWYQQALGQGPQFIFQYYEEEERQRGNFPDRFSGHQFPNYSSELNVNALLLGDSALYLCASSLIGTGQETQYFGPGTRLLVL.

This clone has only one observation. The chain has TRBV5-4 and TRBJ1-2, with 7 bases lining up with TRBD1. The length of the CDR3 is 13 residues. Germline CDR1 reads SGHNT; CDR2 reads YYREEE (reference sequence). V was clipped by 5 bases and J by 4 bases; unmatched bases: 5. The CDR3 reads CASSRDSTYGYTF. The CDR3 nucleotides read TGTGCCAGCAGTAGGGACAGCACCTATGGCTACACCTTC.

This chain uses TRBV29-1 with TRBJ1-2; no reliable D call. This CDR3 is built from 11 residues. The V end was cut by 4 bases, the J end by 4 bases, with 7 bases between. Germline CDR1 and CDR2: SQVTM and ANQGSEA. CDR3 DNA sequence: TGCAGCGTTGTGTCGCTCTATGGCTACACCTTC. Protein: CSVVSLYGYTF.

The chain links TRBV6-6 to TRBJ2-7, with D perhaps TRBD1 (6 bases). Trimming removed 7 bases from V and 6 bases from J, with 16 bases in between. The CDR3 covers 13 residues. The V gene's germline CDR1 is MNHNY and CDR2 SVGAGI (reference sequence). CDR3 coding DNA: TGTGCCAGCATGAGTTCAGGGGTTGGCGAGCAGTACTTC. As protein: CASMSSGVGEQYF.

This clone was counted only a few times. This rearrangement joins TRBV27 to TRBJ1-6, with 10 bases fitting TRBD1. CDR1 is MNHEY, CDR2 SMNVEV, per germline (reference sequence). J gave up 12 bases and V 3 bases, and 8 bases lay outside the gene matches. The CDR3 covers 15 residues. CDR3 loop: CASSFPPDRGGPLHF. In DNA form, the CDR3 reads TGTGCCAGCAGTTTCCCGCCGGACAGGGGGGGACCCCTCCACTTT.

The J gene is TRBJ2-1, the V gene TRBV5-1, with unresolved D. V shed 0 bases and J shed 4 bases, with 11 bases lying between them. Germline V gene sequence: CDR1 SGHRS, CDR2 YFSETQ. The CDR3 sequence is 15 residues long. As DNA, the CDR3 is TGCGCCAGCAGCTTGGGGGTGGTTGGGTACAATGAGCAGTTCTTC. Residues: CASSLGVVGYNEQFF.

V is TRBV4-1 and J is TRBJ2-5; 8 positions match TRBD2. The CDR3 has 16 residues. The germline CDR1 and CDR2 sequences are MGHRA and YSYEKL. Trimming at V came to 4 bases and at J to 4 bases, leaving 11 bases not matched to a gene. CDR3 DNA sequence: TGCGCCAGCAGCCCACGGGGTAGCGGGGATCGAGAGACCCAGTACTTC. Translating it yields CASSPRGSGDRETQYF.

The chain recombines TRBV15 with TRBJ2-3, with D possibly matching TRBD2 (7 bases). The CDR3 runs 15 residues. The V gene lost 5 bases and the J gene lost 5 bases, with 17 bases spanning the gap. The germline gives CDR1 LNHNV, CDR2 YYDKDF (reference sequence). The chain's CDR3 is CATSPLGGLIDTQYF. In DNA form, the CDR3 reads TGTGCCACCAGCCCTTTGGGGGGGCTTATAGATACGCAGTATTTT.

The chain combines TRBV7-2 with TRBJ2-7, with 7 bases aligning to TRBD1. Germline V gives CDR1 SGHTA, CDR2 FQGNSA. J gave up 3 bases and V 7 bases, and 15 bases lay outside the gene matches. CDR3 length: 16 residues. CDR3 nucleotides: TGTGCCAGCACCCCCGCCGTGGGACAGCTCTTCTACGAGCAGTACTTC. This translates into CASTPAVGQLFYEQYF.

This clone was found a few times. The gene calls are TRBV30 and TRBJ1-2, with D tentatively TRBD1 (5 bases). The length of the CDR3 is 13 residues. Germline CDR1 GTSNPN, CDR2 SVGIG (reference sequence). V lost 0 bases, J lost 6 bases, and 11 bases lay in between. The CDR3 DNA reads TGTGCCTGGAGTGTCGGGGGATATCATGGCTACACCTTC. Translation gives CAWSVGGYHGYTF.

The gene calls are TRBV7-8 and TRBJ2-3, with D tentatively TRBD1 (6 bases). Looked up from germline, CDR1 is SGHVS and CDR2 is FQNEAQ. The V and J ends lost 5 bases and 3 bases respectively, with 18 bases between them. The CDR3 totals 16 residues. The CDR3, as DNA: TGTGCCAGCAGCGAACAGAACAGGGCCGGGACAGATACGCAGTATTTT. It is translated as CASSEQNRAGTDTQYF.

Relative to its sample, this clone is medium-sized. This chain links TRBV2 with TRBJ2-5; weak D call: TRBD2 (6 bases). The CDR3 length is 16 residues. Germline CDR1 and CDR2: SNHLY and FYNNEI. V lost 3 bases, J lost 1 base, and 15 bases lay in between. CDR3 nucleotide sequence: TGTGCCAGCAGTGACTTTGGAGGGCAGAGCCAAGAGACCCAGTACTTC. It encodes CASSDFGGQSQETQYF.

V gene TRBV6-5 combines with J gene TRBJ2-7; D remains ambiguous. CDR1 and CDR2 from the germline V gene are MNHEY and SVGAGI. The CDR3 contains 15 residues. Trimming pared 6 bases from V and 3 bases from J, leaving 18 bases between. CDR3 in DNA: TGTGCCAGCAGCCCCACCCACGGTGGGATCTACGAGCAGTACTTC. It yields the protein CASSPTHGGIYEQYF.

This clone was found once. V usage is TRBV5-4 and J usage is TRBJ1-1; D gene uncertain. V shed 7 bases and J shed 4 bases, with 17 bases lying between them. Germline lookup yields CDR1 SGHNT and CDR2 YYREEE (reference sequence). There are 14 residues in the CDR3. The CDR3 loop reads CASDTLGGSTEAFF. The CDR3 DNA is TGTGCCAGCGACACGTTGGGAGGCAGCACTGAAGCTTTCTTT.

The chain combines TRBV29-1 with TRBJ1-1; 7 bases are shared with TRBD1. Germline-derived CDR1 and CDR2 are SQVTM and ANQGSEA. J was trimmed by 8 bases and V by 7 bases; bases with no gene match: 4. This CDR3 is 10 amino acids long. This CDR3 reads CSATGEEAFF. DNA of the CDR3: TGCAGCGCCACAGGGGAGGAAGCTTTCTTT.

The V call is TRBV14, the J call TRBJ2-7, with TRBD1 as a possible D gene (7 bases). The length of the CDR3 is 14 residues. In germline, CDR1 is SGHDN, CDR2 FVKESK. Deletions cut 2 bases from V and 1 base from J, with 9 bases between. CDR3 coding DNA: TGTGCCAGCAGCCAACAGGGGGGTTCCTACGAGCAGTACTTC. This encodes CASSQQGGSYEQYF.

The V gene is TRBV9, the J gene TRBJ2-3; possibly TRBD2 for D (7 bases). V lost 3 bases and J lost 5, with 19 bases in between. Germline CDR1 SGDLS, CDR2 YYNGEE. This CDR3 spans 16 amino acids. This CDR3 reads CASSATPGGGIDTQYF. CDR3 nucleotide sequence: TGTGCCAGCAGCGCTACCCCTGGGGGGGGCATAGATACGCAGTATTTT.

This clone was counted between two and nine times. For the CDR3, the DNA is TGTGCCAGCAGCCAAGTAGGTGTCTATGGCTACACCTTC. Its translation is CASSQVGVYGYTF. The rearrangement joins TRBV4-2 to TRBJ1-2; D not certain. CDR3 length: 13 residues. The germline CDR1 and CDR2 sequences are LGHNA and YNFKEQ. The V and J ends lost 1 base and 4 bases respectively, with 7 bases between them.

The DNA for the CDR3 is TGCGCCAGCAGCTCGGGACGGGTGGGTCTGACTGAAGCTTTCTTT. This gives the protein CASSSGRVGLTEAFF. This chain links TRBV5-1 with TRBJ1-1, with TRBD1 as a possible D gene (5 bases). Trimming shortened V by 3 bases and J by 5 bases, and 17 bases separated the two germline ends. Germline values: CDR1 SGHRS, CDR2 YFSETQ. The CDR3 sequence is 15 residues long.

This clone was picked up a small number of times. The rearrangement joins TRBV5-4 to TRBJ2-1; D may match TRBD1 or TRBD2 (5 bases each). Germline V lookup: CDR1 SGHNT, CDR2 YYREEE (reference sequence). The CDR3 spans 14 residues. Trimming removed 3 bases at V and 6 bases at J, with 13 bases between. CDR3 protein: CASSYQGAANEQFF. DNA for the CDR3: TGTGCCAGCAGCTACCAGGGAGCGGCCAATGAGCAGTTCTTC.